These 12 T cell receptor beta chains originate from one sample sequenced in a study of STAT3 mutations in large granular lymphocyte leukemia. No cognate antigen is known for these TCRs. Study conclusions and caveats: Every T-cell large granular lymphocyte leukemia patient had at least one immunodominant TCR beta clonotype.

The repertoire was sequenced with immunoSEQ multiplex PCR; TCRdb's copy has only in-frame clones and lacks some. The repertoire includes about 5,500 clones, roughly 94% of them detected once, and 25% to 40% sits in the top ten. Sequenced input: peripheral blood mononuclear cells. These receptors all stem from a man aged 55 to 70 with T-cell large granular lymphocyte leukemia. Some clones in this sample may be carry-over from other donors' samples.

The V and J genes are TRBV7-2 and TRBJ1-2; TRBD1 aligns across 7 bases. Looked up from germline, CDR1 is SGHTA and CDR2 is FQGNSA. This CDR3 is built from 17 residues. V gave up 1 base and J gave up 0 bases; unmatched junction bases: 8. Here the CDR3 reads CASSLGIRTGPNYGYTF. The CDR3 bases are TGTGCCAGCAGCTTAGGAATCAGGACAGGTCCTAACTATGGCTACACCTTC. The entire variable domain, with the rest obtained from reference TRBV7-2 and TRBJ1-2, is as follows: GAGVSQSPSNKVTEKGKDVELRCDPISGHTALYWYRQSLGQGLEFLIYFQGNSAPDKSGLPSDRFSAERTGGSVSTLTIQRTQQEDSAVYLCASSLGIRTGPNYGYTFGSGTRLTVV.

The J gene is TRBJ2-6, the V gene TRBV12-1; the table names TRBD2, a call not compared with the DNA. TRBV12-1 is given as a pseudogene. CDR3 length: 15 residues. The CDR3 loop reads CASSRSVSRANVLTF. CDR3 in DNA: TGTGCCAGCAGCAGAAGTGTTAGTCGGGCCAACGTCCTGACTTTC.

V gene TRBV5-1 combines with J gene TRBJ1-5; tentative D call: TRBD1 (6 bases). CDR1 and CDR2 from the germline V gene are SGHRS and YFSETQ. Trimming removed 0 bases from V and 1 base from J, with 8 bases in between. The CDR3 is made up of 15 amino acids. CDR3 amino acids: CASSLVGQSNQPQHF. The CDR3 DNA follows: TGCGCCAGCAGCTTGGTGGGACAAAGCAATCAGCCCCAGCATTTT.

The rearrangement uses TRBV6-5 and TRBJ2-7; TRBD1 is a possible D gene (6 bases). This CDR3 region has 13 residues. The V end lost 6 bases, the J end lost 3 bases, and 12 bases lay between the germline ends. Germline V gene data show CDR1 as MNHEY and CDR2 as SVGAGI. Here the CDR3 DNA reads TGTGCCAGCAGCGGAACAGGGCGCTACGAGCAGTACTTC. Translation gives CASSGTGRYEQYF.

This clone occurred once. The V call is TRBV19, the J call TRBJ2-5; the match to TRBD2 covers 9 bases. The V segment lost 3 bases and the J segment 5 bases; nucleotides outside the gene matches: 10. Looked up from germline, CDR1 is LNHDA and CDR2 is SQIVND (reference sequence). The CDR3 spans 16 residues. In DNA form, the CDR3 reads TGTGCCAGTAGTATTGGTGACGCGGGAGGGTTGGAGACCCAGTACTTC. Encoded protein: CASSIGDAGGLETQYF.

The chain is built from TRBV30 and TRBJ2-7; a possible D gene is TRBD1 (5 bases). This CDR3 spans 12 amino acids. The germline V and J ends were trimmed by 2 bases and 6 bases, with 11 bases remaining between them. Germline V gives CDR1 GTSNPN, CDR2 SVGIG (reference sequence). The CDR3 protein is CAWSLTGTEQYF. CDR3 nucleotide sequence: TGTGCCTGGAGTTTAACAGGAACCGAGCAGTACTTC.

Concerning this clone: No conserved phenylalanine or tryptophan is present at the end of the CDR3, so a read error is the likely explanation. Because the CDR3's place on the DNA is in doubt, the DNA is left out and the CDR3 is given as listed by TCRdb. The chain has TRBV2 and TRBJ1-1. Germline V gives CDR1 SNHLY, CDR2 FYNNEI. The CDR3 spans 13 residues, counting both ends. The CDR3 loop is CASSGPRPDPDVH.

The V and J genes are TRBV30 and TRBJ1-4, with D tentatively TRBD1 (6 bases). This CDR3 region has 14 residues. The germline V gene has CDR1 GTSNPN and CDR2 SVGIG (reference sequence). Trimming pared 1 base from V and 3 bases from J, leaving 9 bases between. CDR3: CAWSEGHSNEKLFF. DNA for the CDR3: TGTGCCTGGAGTGAGGGACATTCTAATGAAAAACTGTTTTTT.

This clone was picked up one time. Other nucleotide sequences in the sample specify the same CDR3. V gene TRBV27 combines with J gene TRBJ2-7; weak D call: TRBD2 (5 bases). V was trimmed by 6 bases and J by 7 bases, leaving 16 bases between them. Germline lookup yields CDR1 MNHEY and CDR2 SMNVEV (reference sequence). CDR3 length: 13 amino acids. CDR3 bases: TGTGCCAGCAGCCCGACTTCGGCGGGTGAGCAGTACTTC. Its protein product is CASSPTSAGEQYF.

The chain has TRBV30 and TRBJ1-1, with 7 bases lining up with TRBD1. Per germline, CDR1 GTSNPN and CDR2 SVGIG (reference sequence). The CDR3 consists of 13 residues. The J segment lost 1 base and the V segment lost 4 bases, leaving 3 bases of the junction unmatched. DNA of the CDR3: TGTGCCTGGACTTGGACAGGGAACACTGAAGCTTTCTTT. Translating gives CAWTWTGNTEAFF. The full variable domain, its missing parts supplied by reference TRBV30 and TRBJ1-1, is SQTIHQWPATLVQPVGSPLSLECTVEGTSNPNLYWYRQAAGRGLQLLFYSVGIGQISSEVPQNLSASRPQDRQFILSSKKLLLSDSGFYLCAWTWTGNTEAFFGQGTRLTVV.

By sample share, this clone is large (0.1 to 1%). CDR3 coding DNA: TGTGCCAGCAGTCCGACTGCTGCCTACGAGCAGTACTTC. Encoded protein: CASSPTAAYEQYF. The V and J genes are TRBV27 and TRBJ2-7; D unresolved. Germline lookup yields CDR1 MNHEY and CDR2 SMNVEV (reference sequence). This CDR3 is 13 amino acids long. Trimming removed 5 bases from V and 2 bases from J, with 10 bases in between.

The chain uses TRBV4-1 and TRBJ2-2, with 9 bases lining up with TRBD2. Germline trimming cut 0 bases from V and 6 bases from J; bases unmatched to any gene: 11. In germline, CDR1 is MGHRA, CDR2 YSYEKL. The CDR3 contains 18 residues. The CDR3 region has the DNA TGCGCCAGCAGCCAAGATGGCGGTAGCGGGAGACGACCCGGGGAGCTGTTTTTT. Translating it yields CASSQDGGSGRRPGELFF.